This entry lists 26 T cell receptor beta chains sequenced from one sample in a study of blood T cells in healthy people across ages. Alongside a J-beta primer mix, a sample-barcoded 5' primer served in a second PCR lasting about 7 to 11 cycles. TCRdb re-derived calls from the 5' RACE reads in MiXCR, one entry per CDR3 protein. Altogether 1.5 million to 2 million distinct CDR3 sequences are present, around half being singletons, with the ten largest covering approximately 2.1%. The sequenced sample was blood. The receptors derive from a woman aged 40 to 55 in good health.

In regard to this clonotype: The junction and the germline gene differ at one end; a read error may be behind it. The rearrangement links TRBV4-2 to TRBJ2-3; TRBD2 agrees at 11 bases. The CDR3 is made up of 15 amino acids. The V gene's germline CDR1 is LGHNA and CDR2 YNFKEQ. CDR3 bases: TGTGCCAGCAGCCTTACTAGCGGGGGCACAGATACGCGGTATTTT. It is translated as CASSLTSGGTDTRYF.

This chain joins TRBV5-5 and TRBJ1-6; D unresolved. The ends were cut back, 3 bases at V and 6 bases at J, with 7 bases in the middle. The CDR3 extends over 13 amino acids. Germline V gene data show CDR1 as SGHKS and CDR2 as YYEKEE (reference sequence). The CDR3 coding sequence is TGTGCCAGCAGCTGGGAGATTAATTCACCCCTCCACTTT. This sequence encodes CASSWEINSPLHF.

A remark on this clonotype: One end of the junction is discordant with germline, which a read error may explain. The rearrangement joins TRBV7-7 to TRBJ2-5, with D perhaps assigned TRBD1 or TRBD2 (6 bases each). Germline V CDR1 and CDR2: SSHAT, FNYEAQ (reference sequence). This CDR3 is built from 15 residues. CDR3 amino acids: CASSLGGTRKETQYF. DNA for the CDR3: TGTGCTAGCAGCTTAGGGGGGACACGGAAAGAGACCCAGTACTTC.

Note on this clonotype: At one boundary the junction diverges from the germline segment, which might be a read error. The genes are TRBV7-3 and TRBJ2-1; 7 nucleotides agree with TRBD2. The CDR3 spans 15 residues. Germline CDR1 is SGHTA and CDR2 is FQGTGA. CDR3 DNA: TGTGCCAGCAGCCCCCCGGGGACTAACTACAGTGAGCAGTTCTTC. Its translation: CASSPPGTNYSEQFF.

This clonotype was seen more than once but under ten times. The chain uses TRBV29-1 and TRBJ1-2, with D possibly being TRBD1 (6 bases). The length of the CDR3 is 14 residues. The V gene lost 5 bases and the J gene lost 0 bases, with 13 bases spanning the gap. Germline V gene sequence: CDR1 SQVTM, CDR2 ANQGSEA. The DNA of the CDR3 is TGCAGCGTTTCGCGGGGGGCGTCTAACTATGGCTACACCTTC. This translates into CSVSRGASNYGYTF.

The CDR3 DNA follows: TGTGCCAGCAGCCTCTCGGGACAGGGCCGGAACACTGAAGCTTTCTTT. Amino acid sequence: CASSLSGQGRNTEAFF. V and J are TRBV5-5 and TRBJ1-1; TRBD1 matches 9 bases. J gave up 1 base and V 4 bases, and 8 bases lay outside the gene matches. Per germline, CDR1 SGHKS and CDR2 YYEKEE (reference sequence). The CDR3 extends over 16 amino acids.

The V gene is TRBV19, the J gene TRBJ2-7; 7 nucleotides align to TRBD1. The CDR3 loop spans 14 amino acids. The trim removed 5 bases at V and 2 bases at J, leaving 6 bases unmatched. From germline, CDR1 is LNHDA and CDR2 SQIVND (reference sequence). CDR3 sequence reads: CASSARQGPYEQYF. The DNA for the CDR3 is TGTGCCAGTAGTGCCCGACAGGGTCCCTACGAGCAGTACTTC.

The chain uses TRBV5-1 and TRBJ2-3; D not certain. CDR1 SGHRS and CDR2 YFSETQ come from the germline V gene. The CDR3 spans 15 residues. The V end lost 0 bases, the J end lost 1 base, and 9 bases lay between the germline ends. The CDR3 coding sequence is TGCGCCAGCAGCTTGGAGGCTCCAGGCACAGATACGCAGTATTTT. Protein product: CASSLEAPGTDTQYF.

Only a few counts were recorded for this clonotype. The gene calls are TRBV7-8 and TRBJ2-1; D is unclear. Trimming shortened V by 7 bases and J by 3 bases, and 13 bases separated the two germline ends. This CDR3 region has 14 residues. Germline V gene lookup returns CDR1 SGHVS and CDR2 FQNEAQ. The CDR3 here is CASIFPPYYNEQFF. In DNA form, the CDR3 reads TGTGCCAGCATCTTCCCCCCTTACTACAATGAGCAGTTCTTC. Drawing the rest from reference TRBV7-8 and TRBJ2-1, the complete variable domain is GAGVSQSPRYKVAKRGQDVALRCDPISGHVSLFWYQQALGQGPEFLTYFQNEAQLDKSGLPSDRFFAERPEGSVSTLKIQRTQQEDSAVYLCASIFPPYYNEQFFGPGTRLTVL.

The CDR3 region is CASSLVGVPGANVLTF. CDR3 bases: TGTGCCAGCAGTTTAGTCGGGGTCCCTGGGGCCAACGTCCTGACTTTC. The V and J genes are TRBV27 and TRBJ2-6, with a weak D call TRBD2 (5 bases). V lost 2 bases, J lost 2 bases, and 10 bases lay in between. CDR3 length: 16 amino acids. CDR1 and CDR2 from the germline V gene are MNHEY and SMNVEV (reference sequence).

The genes are TRBV29-1 and TRBJ1-2; 10 positions agree with TRBD1. CDR1 and CDR2 from the germline V gene are SQVTM and ANQGSEA. The V gene end was trimmed by 1 base and the J gene end by 5 bases; junction bases not matched to a gene: 7. The CDR3 covers 15 residues. The CDR3 coding sequence is TGCAGCGTTGAAGGGACAGGGGGATTTGGATATGGCTACACCTTC. Translation: CSVEGTGGFGYGYTF.

The rearrangement uses TRBV7-2 and TRBJ2-5; D uncertain. Trimming removed 5 bases at V and 2 bases at J, with 12 bases between. CDR1 and CDR2 from the germline V gene are SGHTA and FQGNSA. The CDR3 length is 14 residues. CDR3 sequence: CASSRTRSQETQYF. CDR3 coding DNA: TGTGCCAGCAGCCGAACCAGGTCTCAAGAGACCCAGTACTTC.

The J gene is TRBJ2-3, the V gene TRBV7-9; 7 bases map to TRBD2. V shed 6 bases and J 5 bases; nucleotides not matched to a gene: 8. The CDR3 is 14 amino acids. Germline CDR1 and CDR2: SEHNR and FQNEAQ (reference sequence). CDR3 in DNA: TGTGCCAGCAGTTATGAGCGGGGTGAAGATACGCAGTATTTT. Translated, it gives CASSYERGEDTQYF.

The DNA for the CDR3 is TGTGCCAGCTCACCACTTGGGCAGGGTGGCACTGGGGCCAACGTCCTGACTTTC. This encodes CASSPLGQGGTGANVLTF. V gene TRBV18 combines with J gene TRBJ2-6, with D perhaps matching TRBD1 (5 bases). This CDR3 contains 18 residues. V gave up 1 base and J gave up 2 bases, with 15 bases separating them. The germline CDR1 and CDR2 sequences are KGHSH and LQKENI.

The gene calls are TRBV7-9 and TRBJ1-2; 10 nucleotides line up with TRBD1. Germline V lookup: CDR1 SEHNR, CDR2 FQNEAQ (reference sequence). The V segment lost 5 bases and the J segment 5 bases; nucleotides outside the gene matches: 8. This CDR3 has 15 amino acids. The CDR3 DNA reads as TGTGCCAGCAGCGACACCGGGACAGGGGTTTATGGCTACACCTTC. Protein product: CASSDTGTGVYGYTF.

The rearrangement joins TRBV2 to TRBJ1-5, with D possibly being TRBD1 (5 bases). The CDR3 has 15 residues. Trimming took 1 base from V and 8 from J, leaving 15 bases between them. The germline V gene encodes CDR1 SNHLY and CDR2 FYNNEI. The CDR3 DNA sequence: TGTGCCAGCAGTGAAGACAGGTCGGGAGTTAAGCCCCAGCATTTT. Its protein product is CASSEDRSGVKPQHF.

This clonotype was found once. This chain connects TRBV7-2 to TRBJ1-2; D uncertain. Germline values: CDR1 SGHTA, CDR2 FQGNSA. This CDR3 region has 17 residues. Between the trimmed V and J ends, which lost 1 base and 8 bases, there was a span of 23 bases. CDR3 loop: CASSLVGSQQGARGYTF. The CDR3 bases are TGTGCCAGCAGCTTAGTAGGCAGTCAGCAAGGAGCGCGGGGCTACACCTTC.

This clonotype has just a few counts. V is TRBV29-1 and J is TRBJ2-5; D is unclear. TRBJ2-7 matches the DNA end more closely, so the J call is doubtful. The length of the CDR3 is 14 residues. Germline CDR1 reads SQVTM; CDR2 reads ANQGSEA. The CDR3 nucleotides are TGCAGCGTTGTATTCCGCGGCCTTGGGAACGAGCAGTACTTC. The encoded protein is CSVVFRGLGNEQYF.

The V and J genes are TRBV28 and TRBJ1-5, with D hard to call. The CDR3 loop spans 14 amino acids. Trimming left V 6 bases short and J 4 bases short, with 13 bases between. Germline V gene data show CDR1 as MDHEN and CDR2 as SYDVKM. CDR3 in DNA: TGTGCCAGCAGGCCGACGAATCTGAATCAGCCCCAGCATTTT. Encoded protein: CASRPTNLNQPQHF.

The rearrangement joins TRBV12-3 or TRBV12-4 to TRBJ2-2; D might be TRBD1 (5 bases). V was trimmed by 6 bases and J by 4 bases, leaving 15 bases between them. The CDR3 is 15 residues long. The CDR3 loop is CASRHPGLGTGELFF. CDR3 in DNA: TGTGCCAGCAGGCATCCAGGGTTGGGCACCGGGGAGCTGTTTTTT.

This chain uses TRBV20-1 with TRBJ2-5; D ambiguous. The CDR3 has 14 residues. V was cut by 3 bases and J by 1 base, with 12 bases left in between. The germline V gene has CDR1 DFQATT and CDR2 SNEGSKA (reference sequence). The CDR3 nucleotides read TGCAGTGCTAGCGAGCAGAAATTCCAAGAGACCCAGTACTTC. Translated, it gives CSASEQKFQETQYF.

This chain joins TRBV4-1 and TRBJ2-5; weak D call: TRBD2 (6 bases). The CDR3 consists of 15 residues. V was cut by 3 bases and J by 3 bases, with 14 bases left in between. Germline CDR1 MGHRA, CDR2 YSYEKL. The CDR3 is CASSQARLVKETQYF. Written as DNA, the CDR3 is TGCGCCAGCAGCCAGGCACGACTAGTAAAAGAGACCCAGTACTTC.

The chain uses TRBV11-2 and TRBJ2-1; D perhaps matches TRBD2 (5 bases). The CDR3 is 14 residues long. Trimming took off 4 bases at V and 9 bases at J, with 16 bases between the two ends. The germline V gene encodes CDR1 SGHAT and CDR2 FQNNGV. The chain's CDR3 is CASSSTGTSAEQFF. The CDR3 DNA follows: TGTGCCAGCAGCTCTACCGGCACTAGTGCTGAGCAGTTCTTC.

This CDR3 reads CASSFTYFEQFF. The DNA for the CDR3 is TGTGCCAGCAGTTTTACCTATTTTGAGCAGTTCTTC. The rearrangement joins TRBV12-3 or TRBV12-4 to TRBJ2-1; no definite D call. The length of the CDR3 is 12 residues. The ends were cut back, 3 bases at V and 9 bases at J, with 9 bases in the middle.

The chain is built from TRBV6-1 and TRBJ2-7, with 7 bases that match TRBD1. The V segment lost 6 bases and the J segment 3 bases; nucleotides outside the gene matches: 2. CDR3 length equals 12 residues. Germline CDR1 is MNHNS and CDR2 is SASEGT. The CDR3 DNA follows: TGTGCCAGCAGAGACAGGGACTACGAGCAGTACTTC. Protein product: CASRDRDYEQYF.

This sequence joins TRBV4-3 and TRBJ1-6, with D hard to call. Germline-derived CDR1 and CDR2 are LGHNA and YSLEER. This CDR3 has 16 residues. The germline V and J ends were trimmed by 2 bases and 0 bases, with 8 bases remaining between them. CDR3 amino acids: CASSQQKSSYNSPLHF. Written as DNA, the CDR3 is TGCGCCAGCAGCCAACAGAAGAGCTCCTATAATTCACCCCTCCACTTT.